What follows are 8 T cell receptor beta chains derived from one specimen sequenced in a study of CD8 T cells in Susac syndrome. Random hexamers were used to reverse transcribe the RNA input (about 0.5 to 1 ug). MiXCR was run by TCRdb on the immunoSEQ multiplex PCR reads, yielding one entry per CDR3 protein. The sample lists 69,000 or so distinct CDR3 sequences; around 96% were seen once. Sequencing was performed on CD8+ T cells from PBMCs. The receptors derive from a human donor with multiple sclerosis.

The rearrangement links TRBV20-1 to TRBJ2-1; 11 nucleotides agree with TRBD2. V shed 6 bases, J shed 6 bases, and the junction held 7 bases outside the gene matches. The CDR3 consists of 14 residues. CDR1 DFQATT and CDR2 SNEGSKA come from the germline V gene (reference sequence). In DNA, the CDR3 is TGCAGTGCGGCTCTAGCGGGAGGTGCCAATGAGCAGTTCTTC. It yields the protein CSAALAGGANEQFF.

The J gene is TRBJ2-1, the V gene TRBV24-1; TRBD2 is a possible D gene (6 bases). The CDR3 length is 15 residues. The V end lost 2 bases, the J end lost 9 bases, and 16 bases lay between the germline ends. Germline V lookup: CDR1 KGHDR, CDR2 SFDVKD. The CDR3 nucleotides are TGTGCCACCAGTGATTGGGCGGAGGAGGGTAGTGAGCAGTTCTTC. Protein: CATSDWAEEGSEQFF.

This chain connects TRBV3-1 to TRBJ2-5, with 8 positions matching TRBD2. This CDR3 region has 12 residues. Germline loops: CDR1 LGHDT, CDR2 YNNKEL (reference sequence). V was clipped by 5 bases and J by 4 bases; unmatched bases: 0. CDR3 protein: CASSSGGETQYF. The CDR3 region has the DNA TGTGCCAGCAGCAGCGGGGGAGAGACCCAGTACTTC.

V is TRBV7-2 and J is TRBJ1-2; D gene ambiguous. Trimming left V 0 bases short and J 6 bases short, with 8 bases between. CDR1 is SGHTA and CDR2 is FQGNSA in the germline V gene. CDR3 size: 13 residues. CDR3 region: CASSLAGTDGYTF. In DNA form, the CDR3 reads TGTGCCAGCAGCTTAGCAGGTACTGATGGCTACACCTTC.

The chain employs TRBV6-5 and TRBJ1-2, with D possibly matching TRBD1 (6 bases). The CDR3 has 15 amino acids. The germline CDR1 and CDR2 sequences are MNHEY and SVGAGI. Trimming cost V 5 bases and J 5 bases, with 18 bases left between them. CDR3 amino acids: CASSNGGASYYGYTF. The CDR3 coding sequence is TGTGCCAGCAGTAACGGGGGGGCTTCGTATTATGGCTACACCTTC.

CDR3 in DNA: TGCGCCAGCAGCCAAGATGAGGGGTTGATCAGGGAGCTGTTTTTT. Encoded protein: CASSQDEGLIRELFF. This chain joins TRBV4-1 and TRBJ2-2; the D call may be TRBD1 or TRBD2 (5 bases each). This CDR3 spans 15 amino acids. Trimming shortened V by 0 bases and J by 9 bases, and 14 bases separated the two germline ends. Germline assignment: CDR1 MGHRA and CDR2 YSYEKL.

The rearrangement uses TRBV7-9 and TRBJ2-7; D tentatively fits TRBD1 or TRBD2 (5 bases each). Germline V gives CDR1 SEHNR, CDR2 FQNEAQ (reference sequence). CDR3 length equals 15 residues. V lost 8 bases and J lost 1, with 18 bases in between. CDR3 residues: CASSPPTGRSYEQYF. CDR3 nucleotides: TGTGCCAGCTCGCCTCCGACGGGACGGTCCTACGAGCAGTACTTC.

CDR3 nucleotide sequence: TGTGCCAGCAGTGTCGACGTTAACCCCGCTTACGAGCAGTACTTC. It specifies CASSVDVNPAYEQYF. This chain connects TRBV9 to TRBJ2-7; D unresolved. The germline V gene encodes CDR1 SGDLS and CDR2 YYNGEE. The CDR3 covers 15 residues. V was cut by 5 bases and J by 4 bases, with 19 bases left in between. The full variable domain, completed using reference TRBV9 and TRBJ2-7, is DSGVTQTPKHLITATGQRVTLRCSPRSGDLSVYWYQQSLDQGLQFLIQYYNGEERAKGNILERFSAQQFPDLHSELNLSSLELGDSALYFCASSVDVNPAYEQYFGPGTRLTVT.